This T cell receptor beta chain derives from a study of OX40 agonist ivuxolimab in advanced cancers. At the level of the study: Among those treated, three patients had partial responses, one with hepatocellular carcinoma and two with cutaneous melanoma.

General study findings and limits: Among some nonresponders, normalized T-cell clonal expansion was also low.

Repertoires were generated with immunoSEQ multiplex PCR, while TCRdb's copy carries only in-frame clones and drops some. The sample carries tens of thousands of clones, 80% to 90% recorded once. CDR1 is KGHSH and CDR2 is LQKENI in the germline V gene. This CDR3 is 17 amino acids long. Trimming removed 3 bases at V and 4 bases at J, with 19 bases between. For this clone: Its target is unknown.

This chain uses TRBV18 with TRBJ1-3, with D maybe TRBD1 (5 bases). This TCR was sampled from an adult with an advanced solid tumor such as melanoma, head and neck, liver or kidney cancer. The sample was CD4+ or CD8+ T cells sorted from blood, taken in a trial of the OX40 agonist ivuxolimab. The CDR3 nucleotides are TGTGCCAGCTCACCTCCAGGGAGGCCCGTTGTCGGAAACACCATATATTTT. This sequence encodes CASSPPGRPVVGNTIYF.